This T cell receptor beta chain was obtained from a study of identical twins. V was shortened by 6 bases and J by 3 bases, with 16 bases between the two germline ends. The CDR3 sequence is 15 residues long. TCRdb passed the 5' RACE reads through MiXCR, listing each CDR3 protein once. The sample lists around 960,000 distinct CDR3 sequences; roughly 12% were seen once. Study-wide results and caveats: Twins shared out-of-frame alpha sequences with excess low generation probability.

Regarding this clonotype: Antigen: not known.

The same sample was also studied in work on yellow fever vaccine responses in identical twins.

The sample taken for sequencing was PBMCs. The V call is TRBV12-3 or TRBV12-4, the J call TRBJ2-3, with D tentatively TRBD1 or TRBD2 (5 bases each). The clonotype originates from a young woman in good health. The CDR3 protein is CASSALFGGTDTQYF. In DNA, the CDR3 is TGTGCCAGCAGCGCATTGTTTGGGGGAACAGATACGCAGTATTTT.